Listed below are T cell receptor beta chains from one sample, sequenced in a study of cytomegalovirus exposure and HLA in healthy donors. Profiled with immunoSEQ multiplex PCR; TCRdb holds only in-frame clones, not every one. The sample features some 130,000 clones, with around 1.6% in its top ten. The sequencing input was PBMCs. Every receptor here comes from a man aged 18 to 35 in good health and CMV-seronegative. Both conserved end residues are part of each CDR3. The D gene is left open where the match is weak.

V gene: TRBV7-9; J gene: TRBJ1-2; D gene: TRBD1; CDR3 protein: CASSPWTGANSNYGYTF; CDR3 DNA: TGTGCCAGCAGCCCCTGGACAGGGGCTAACTCCAACTATGGCTACACCTTC
V gene: TRBV18; J gene: TRBJ1-1; D gene: NA; CDR3 protein: CASSPAVNTEAFF; CDR3 DNA: TGTGCCAGCTCACCGGCGGTGAACACTGAAGCTTTCTTT
V gene: TRBV7-9; J gene: TRBJ1-1; D gene: TRBD1; CDR3 protein: CASSSQQGAEAFF; CDR3 DNA: TGTGCCAGCAGCTCTCAGCAGGGGGCCGAAGCTTTCTTT
V gene: TRBV5-1; J gene: TRBJ2-2; D gene: NA; CDR3 protein: CASSPPEANTGELFF; CDR3 DNA: TGCGCCAGCAGCCCCCCCGAGGCGAACACCGGGGAGCTGTTTTTT
V gene: TRBV5-8; J gene: TRBJ2-3; D gene: NA; CDR3 protein: CASSLAQGRPTDTQYF; CDR3 DNA: TGTGCCAGCAGCTTGGCTCAGGGCCGCCCTACAGATACGCAGTATTTT
V gene: TRBV19; J gene: TRBJ1-2; D gene: NA; CDR3 protein: CATHEDRSNYGYTF; CDR3 DNA: TGTGCCACCCACGAAGACAGATCTAACTATGGCTACACCTTC
V gene: TRBV5-4; J gene: TRBJ1-4; D gene: NA; CDR3 protein: CAIGGDEKLFF; CDR3 DNA: TGTGCCATCGGGGGGGATGAAAAACTGTTTTTT
V gene: TRBV28; J gene: TRBJ2-2; D gene: TRBD2; CDR3 protein: CASSHPLGLPYTGELFF; CDR3 DNA: TGTGCCAGCAGTCATCCCCTGGGACTACCTTACACCGGGGAGCTGTTTTTT
V gene: TRBV15; J gene: TRBJ2-7; D gene: NA; CDR3 protein: CATSRDPTVLSYEQYF; CDR3 DNA: TGTGCCACCAGCAGAGATCCGACAGTCCTCTCCTACGAGCAGTACTTC
V gene: TRBV6-5; J gene: TRBJ1-5; D gene: TRBD1; CDR3 protein: CASSSQGAQPQHF; CDR3 DNA: TGTGCCAGCAGTTCACAGGGGGCCCAGCCCCAGCATTTT
V gene: TRBV5-4; J gene: TRBJ2-7; D gene: NA; CDR3 protein: CASSPLPGEQYF; CDR3 DNA: TGTGCCAGCAGCCCTCTTCCGGGCGAGCAGTACTTC